This T cell receptor (beta chain) originates from a study of blood T cell repertoires in COVID-19. The wider study: Samples came from the United States, Italy and Spain, spanning acute and convalescent COVID-19.

Seattle patients were enrolled during active infection and followed longitudinally. This CDR3 comprises 12 residues. V shed 6 bases and J shed 5 bases, with 8 bases lying between them. Data came from immunoSEQ multiplex PCR; TCRdb stores just in-frame clones and leaves some out. The profile covers 65,000 to 90,000 clones, with about 88% appearing a single time and approximately 6.3% taken by the ten largest. The chain combines TRBV12-3 or TRBV12-4 with TRBJ1-5; D remains unclear. The TCR comes from a man older than 75 with COVID-19, enrolled during active disease. Sequencing was carried out using peripheral blood. The CDR3 sequence is CASSQADQPQHF. The CDR3 DNA reads TGTGCCAGCAGCCAAGCGGATCAGCCCCAGCATTTT.